This TCR beta chain was profiled in a study of radiation and T cells in renal cell carcinoma. General observations from the study: In blood, top tumor clones expanded by 2 weeks, shrinking by 4.

V shed 5 bases and J 0 bases; nucleotides not matched to a gene: 4. CDR1 and CDR2 (germline): SGHTA, FQGNSA. This CDR3 is built from 15 residues. The assay was immunoSEQ multiplex PCR, and TCRdb's table has in-frame clones only and misses some. This sample carries about 120,000 clones, around 85% of them seen once, and the ten largest clones take approximately 5%. Comment on this clone: Its antigen is not known.

Time point: blood 2 weeks post-SBRT. Treatment described: 15 Gy SBRT to primary tumor, nephrectomy 4 weeks later. After SBRT, blood was collected at 2 and 4 weeks, plus baseline. The rearrangement joins TRBV7-2 to TRBJ2-1, with 7 bases fitting TRBD2. The TCR was taken from a middle-aged man with renal cell carcinoma. This specimen was blood, taken from a patient whose treatment included radiotherapy and nephrectomy. DNA of the CDR3: TGTGCCAGCAGCGAGACTAGCAGCTCCTACAATGAGCAGTTCTTC. This translates into CASSETSSSYNEQFF.